This T cell receptor beta chain was recovered during a study of blood T cell repertoires in COVID-19. About the study: The origin of the acute and convalescent COVID-19 samples was the United States, Italy and Spain. T cells, B-cell-depleted T cells, or PBMCs supplied cDNA or gDNA.

Original data processing: Researchers report that nucleated cell counts were estimated from reference gene primer amplification. The data were produced by immunoSEQ multiplex PCR, yet TCRdb's version contains in-frame clones alone and is incomplete. The V and J calls and clone size are taken from that table; D and trimming were inferred from the DNA. The table shows 150,000 to 200,000 clones, with 87% occurring only once. Germline V lookup: CDR1 PRHDT, CDR2 FYEKMQ (reference sequence). V lost 3 bases, J lost 2 bases, and 16 bases lay in between. This CDR3 is built from 16 residues. Sequences were obtained from peripheral blood. The chain combines TRBV13 with TRBJ1-1; D is possibly TRBD1 (5 bases). The clonotype originates from a young man with active or convalescent COVID-19. The CDR3 reads CASSLSVGTSNTEAFF. CDR3 sequence (DNA): TGTGCCAGCAGCTTGAGTGTCGGGACTTCAAACACTGAAGCTTTCTTT.